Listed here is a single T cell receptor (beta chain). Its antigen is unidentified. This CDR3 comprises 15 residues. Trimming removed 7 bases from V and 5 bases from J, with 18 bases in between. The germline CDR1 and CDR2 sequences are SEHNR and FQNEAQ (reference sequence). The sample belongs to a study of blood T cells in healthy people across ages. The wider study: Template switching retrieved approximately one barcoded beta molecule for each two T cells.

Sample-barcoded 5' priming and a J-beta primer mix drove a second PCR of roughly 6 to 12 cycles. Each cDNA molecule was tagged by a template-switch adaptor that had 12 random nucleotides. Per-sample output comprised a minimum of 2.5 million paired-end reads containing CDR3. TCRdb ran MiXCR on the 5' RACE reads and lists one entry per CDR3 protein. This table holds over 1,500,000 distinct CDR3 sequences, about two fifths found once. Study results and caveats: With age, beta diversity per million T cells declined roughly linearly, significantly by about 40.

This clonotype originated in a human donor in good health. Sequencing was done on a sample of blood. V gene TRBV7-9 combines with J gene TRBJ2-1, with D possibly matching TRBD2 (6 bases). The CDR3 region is CASTLVGRGNNEQFF. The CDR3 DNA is TGTGCCAGCACCCTAGTGGGGCGGGGCAACAATGAGCAGTTCTTC.